Given below is one T cell receptor beta chain in context. This clonotype came up a few times. The clone's antigen remains unknown. No base quality information exists; no much larger clone differs at one position. TCRdb shows the sequencer as Illumina HiSeq 2500. TCR beta libraries were prepared by quantitative 5'-RACE with molecular barcodes. In the source study's methods: A new computational method based on a probabilistic model of VDJ rearrangement was used to identify disease-linked TCR variants. TCRdb itself trimmed the public reads at Q25 with fastp, ran MiXCR and retained productive beta chains. Here each entry gathers all rows of one CDR3 protein and keeps the most common genes and DNA. TCRdb's processing, not the study's, gives the V and J calls here. Across this sample there are about 400,000 distinct CDR3 sequences, with 20% to 25% seen only once. The ten biggest clones cover around 13% of the sample.

This entry belongs to a study of CD8 T cells in ankylosing spondylitis (dated by TCRdb to the late 2010s). Study-level background: To find TCR variants linked to disease, the study profiled T cell receptor beta repertoires in ankylosing spondylitis patients and healthy donors. In total, the full study cohort was made up of roughly 110 healthy donors and 25 ankylosing spondylitis patients. Samples of peripheral blood were taken, and for ankylosing spondylitis patients, synovial fluid was collected as well.

CDR1 and CDR2 are drawn from the germline V gene (reference sequence): SEHNR, FQNEAQ. The CDR3 numbers 14 residues from cysteine through phenylalanine. CDR3 DNA only is kept here, 42 bases in frame from base 1. Trimming takes 2 bases from V and 3 bases from J, and the germline ends sit 11 bases apart. General conclusions and limits of the study: According to the report, matched synovial fluid samples from ankylosing spondylitis patients were significantly enriched for the disease-linked clones. Some TCR beta motif variants had previously been reported in synovial fluid and blood of reactive arthritis patients, which suggested common disease-initiation mechanisms. The disease-linked clones had a CD8+ phenotype and were found at relatively low frequencies in peripheral blood. A TCR beta motif of eight highly homologous amino acid variants appeared characteristic of blood from ankylosing spondylitis patients.

This receptor was obtained from a male donor with ankylosing spondylitis or in good health (not recorded which). Recombination linked TRBV7-9 to TRBJ2-7, with the D gene tentatively TRBD1 or TRBD2, based on 5 matching bases in each. The sequenced sample consisted of blood, either unsorted or a sorted T cell fraction (not recorded which). The DNA sequence is as follows: TGTGCCAGCAGCTTAATGTCTGGGGGCTACGAGCAGTACTTC. Translated, it reads CASSLMSGGYEQYF. Full variable domain (CDR3 extended with the reference TRBV7-9 and TRBJ2-7 proteins): DTGVSQNPRHKITKRGQNVTFRCDPISEHNRLYWYRQTLGQGPEFLTYFQNEAQLEKSRLLSDRFSAERPKGSFSTLEIQRTEQGDSAMYLCASSLMSGGYEQYFGPGTRLTVT.